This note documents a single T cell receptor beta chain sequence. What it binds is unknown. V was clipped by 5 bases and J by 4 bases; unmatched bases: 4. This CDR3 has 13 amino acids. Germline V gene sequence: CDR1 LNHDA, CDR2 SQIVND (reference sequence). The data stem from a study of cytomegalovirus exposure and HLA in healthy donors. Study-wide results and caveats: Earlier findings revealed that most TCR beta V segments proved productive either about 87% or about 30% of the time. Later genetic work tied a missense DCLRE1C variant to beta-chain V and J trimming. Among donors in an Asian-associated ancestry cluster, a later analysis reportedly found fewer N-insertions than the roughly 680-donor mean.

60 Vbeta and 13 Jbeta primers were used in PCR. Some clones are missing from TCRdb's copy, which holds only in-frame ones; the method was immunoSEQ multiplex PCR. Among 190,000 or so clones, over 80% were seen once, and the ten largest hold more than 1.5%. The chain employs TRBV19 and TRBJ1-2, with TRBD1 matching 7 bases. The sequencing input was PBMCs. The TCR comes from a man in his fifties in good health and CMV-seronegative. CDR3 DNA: TGTGCCAGTAGTGCGACAGGGATCTATGGCTACACCTTC. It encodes CASSATGIYGYTF. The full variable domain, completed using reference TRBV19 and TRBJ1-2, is DGGITQSPKYLFRKEGQNVTLSCEQNLNHDAMYWYRQDPGQGLRLIYYSQIVNDFQKGDIAEGYSVSREKKESFPLTVTSAQKNPTAFYLCASSATGIYGYTFGSGTRLTVV.